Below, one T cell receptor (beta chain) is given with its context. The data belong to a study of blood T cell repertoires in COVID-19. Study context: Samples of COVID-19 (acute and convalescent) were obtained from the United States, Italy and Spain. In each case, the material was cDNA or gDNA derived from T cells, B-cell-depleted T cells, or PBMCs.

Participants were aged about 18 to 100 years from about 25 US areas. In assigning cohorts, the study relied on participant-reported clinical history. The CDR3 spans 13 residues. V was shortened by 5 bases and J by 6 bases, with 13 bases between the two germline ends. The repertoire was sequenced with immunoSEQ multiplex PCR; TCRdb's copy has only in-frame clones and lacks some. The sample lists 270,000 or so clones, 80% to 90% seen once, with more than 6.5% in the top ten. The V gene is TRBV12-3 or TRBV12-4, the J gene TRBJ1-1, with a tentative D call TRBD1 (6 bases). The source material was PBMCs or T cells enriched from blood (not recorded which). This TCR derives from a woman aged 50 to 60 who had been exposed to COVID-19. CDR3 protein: CASSTNRVSEAFF. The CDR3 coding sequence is TGTGCCAGCAGTACTAACAGGGTTTCTGAAGCTTTCTTT.